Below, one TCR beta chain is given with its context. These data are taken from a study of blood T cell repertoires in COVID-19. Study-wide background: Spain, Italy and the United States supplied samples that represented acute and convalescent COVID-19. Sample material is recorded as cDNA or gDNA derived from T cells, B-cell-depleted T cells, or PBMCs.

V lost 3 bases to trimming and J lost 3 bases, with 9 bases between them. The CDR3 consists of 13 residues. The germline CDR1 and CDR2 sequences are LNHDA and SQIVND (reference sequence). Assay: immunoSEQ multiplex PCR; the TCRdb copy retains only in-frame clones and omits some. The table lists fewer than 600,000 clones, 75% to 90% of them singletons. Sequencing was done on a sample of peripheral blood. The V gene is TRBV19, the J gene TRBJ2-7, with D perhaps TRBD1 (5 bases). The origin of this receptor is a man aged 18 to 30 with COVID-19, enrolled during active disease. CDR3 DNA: TGTGCCAGTAGTATGTCAGGGTACTACGAGCAGTACTTC. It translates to CASSMSGYYEQYF.